Listed below are T cell receptor beta chains from one sample, sequenced in a study of identical twins. TCRdb re-derived calls from the 5' RACE reads in MiXCR, one entry per CDR3 protein. The sample yields fewer than 650,000 distinct CDR3 sequences, under 8.5% seen once. These data were likewise used in another study, on yellow fever vaccine responses in identical twins.

The sequenced sample consisted of PBMCs. These receptors all stem from a woman younger than 35 in good health. CDR3s include the opening cysteine and the closing phenylalanine or tryptophan. The D gene is left open where the match is weak. A clone size is listed for some rows: how often the clone was seen (once, few, many), or a class if it is expanded.

>TRBJ1-3|few|15|TRBV10-2|TRBD1
TGCGCCAGCCGAGACGACAGGGCCTCTGGAAACACCATATATTTT
CASRDDRASGNTIYF
>TRBJ2-3|many|13|TRBV20-1|.
TGCAGTGCTAGAAGACAGAGCACAGATACGCAGTATTTT
CSARRQSTDTQYF
>TRBJ2-5|.|16|TRBV5-6|.
TGTGCCAGCAGCTTGGTTTGGGGCTCGGTAAGAGAGACCCAGTACTTC
CASSLVWGSVRETQYF
>TRBJ2-1|many|14|TRBV20-1|TRBD2
TGCAGTGCACTAGGACTAGCGGGAGGCAATGAGCAGTTCTTC
CSALGLAGGNEQFF
>TRBJ2-7|few|15|TRBV5-6|.
TGTGCCAGCAGCTTGGCGACAGGCTACCCCTACGAGCAGTACTTC
CASSLATGYPYEQYF
>TRBJ2-1|.|14|TRBV20-1|TRBD2
TGCAGTGCCCCGACTAGCGGGACCCTCTATGAGCAGTTCTTC
CSAPTSGTLYEQFF
>TRBJ1-2|many|16|TRBV7-8|.
TGTGCCAGCAGCCCAACGGGGGCGACGAGCACGTATGGCTACACCTTC
CASSPTGATSTYGYTF
>TRBJ2-5|.|18|TRBV11-2|TRBD2
TGTGCCAGCAGCCCCGGGACTAGCGGGAGTGGGCTTCAAGAGACCCAGTACTTC
CASSPGTSGSGLQETQYF
>TRBJ2-1|many|12|TRBV20-1|.
TGCAGTGCCGGAAGTAGCTACAATGAGCAGTTCTTC
CSAGSSYNEQFF
>TRBJ1-5|many|13|TRBV12-3/TRBV12-4|.
TGTGCCAGCAGTTTGGGGGCAGGACAGCCCCAGCATTTT
CASSLGAGQPQHF
>TRBJ2-3|few|17|TRBV11-2|TRBD1
TGTGCCAGCAGCCCCGGAGACAGGGCCCAGGCTGGTGATACGCAGTATTTT
CASSPGDRAQAGDTQYF
>TRBJ2-7|.|16|TRBV4-1|TRBD1
TGCGCCAGCAGCCAAGAAATAGGGACAGGGAGAAACGAGCAGTACTTC
CASSQEIGTGRNEQYF
>TRBJ2-2|few|15|TRBV28|TRBD2
TGTGCCAGCAGTTTATTTTCTAGCGGCGGCGGGGAGCTGTTTTTT
CASSLFSSGGGELFF
>TRBJ2-5|.|16|TRBV15|.
TGTGCCACCAGCAGGCGTCGACAGGGTGGGGGGGAGACCCAGTACTTC
CATSRRRQGGGETQYF
>TRBJ1-1|many|13|TRBV12-3/TRBV12-4|.
TGTGCCAGCAGTCCCACAGTGAACACTGAAGCTTTCTTT
CASSPTVNTEAFF
>TRBJ2-7|few|14|TRBV5-1|.
TGCGCCAGCAGCTTGGGTGAAGGGATAAACGAGCAGTACTTC
CASSLGEGINEQYF
>TRBJ1-5|few|13|TRBV12-3/TRBV12-4|.
TGTGCCAGCAGGGACCTGATGTGGCAGCCCCAGCATTTT
CASRDLMWQPQHF
>TRBJ2-1|many|15|TRBV12-3/TRBV12-4|TRBD2
TGTGCCAGCACCCGTAGCGGGAGGGCCTACAATGAGCAGTTCTTC
CASTRSGRAYNEQFF
>TRBJ2-3|many|14|TRBV20-1|.
TGCAGTGCTCCCGGGACTCTCGGCACAGATACGCAGTATTTT
CSAPGTLGTDTQYF
>TRBJ1-1|.|13|TRBV15|.
TGTGCCACCAGCAGACTATCTAACACTGAAGCTTTCTTT
CATSRLSNTEAFF